The following is a T cell receptor beta chain sequence with its context. The antigen it binds to is not known. Per-base quality was not reported, and no clone a single base away is much larger than it. According to the study, the label for this sample's time point signals: about 28 days (+/-7) after the second vaccine dose. AZD1222 recipients given second doses at about 4 weeks or at about 12 weeks were pooled, since spike-specific TCR depth and breadth were not found to differ between the two schedules. Vaccinee samples were obtained from the UK trials COV001 and COV002, which included a single-blind randomized controlled phase 2/3 trial of AZD1222 (ChAdOx1 nCoV-19) in healthy adults. Trial participant PBMC samples were collected at day 0 and day 28 after the second dose for TCRbeta chain sequencing. The CDR3 regions of human TCRbeta chains were analyzed by immunosequencing. The paper's processing steps were these. TCRs in the repertoires were matched against a reference library of SARS-CoV-2-specific TCRs that had been generated with the MIRA antigen-specificity platform. Breadth meant the fraction of unique TCRs that were SARS-CoV-2-associated, whereas depth meant the fraction of total T cells that were SARS-CoV-2-associated. Using the MIRA data, each spike-specific TCR was mapped to the spike region that the TCR reacts to and placed in a CD4 or CD8 class. Log10-transformed breadth and depth values were compared by one-way ANOVA with Sidak's multiple comparisons tests. Sourced from immuneACCESS, this table was stored by TCRdb with only in-frame sequences that have V and J called. A share of the clones is absent; for the studies checked, an unresolved V gene accounts for under half, and the remainder has no known explanation. For V, J and clone size, that table is used; D and trimming come from the DNA. The sample table shows roughly 150,000 clones, and around 94% are seen once. Together, the top ten hold 9.3% of the sample.

The data belong to a study of T cell responses to AZD1222 COVID-19 vaccine (dated by TCRdb to the early 2020s). About the full investigation: TCR sequencing was performed for 233 trial participants, of whom about 200 were given two doses of AZD1222 and approximately 25 were given two doses of MenACWY control vaccine. Trial participants were enrolled by age into subgroups of 18-55, 56-69 and 70-plus years, and around 150, 28 and 57 TCR-sequenced participants, respectively, were included in these subgroups.

Study-wide conclusions, independent of this receptor: Nearly half of unique spike-specific TCRs reportedly recognized epitopes outside regions mutated in the B.1.351 and B.1.1.7 variants. Conclusions about previously exposed vaccinees are limited, since just 5 to 7 AZD1222 recipients were seropositive for SARS-CoV-2 at baseline. The 56-69-year group was small, and its depth increase did not reach significance, likely because of low power. CD4 TCRs associated with the vaccine covered the entire spike protein, and the dominant responses were in regions 160-218 and 743-854. No day 14 peak-response samples were available, so repertoires were characterized only after the peak T cell response. After two AZD1222 doses, both the breadth and the depth of spike-specific TCRs were significantly higher than at day 0 and than in MenACWY recipients. Participants were mostly white British, with more females than males. The authors suggested clonal diversity may have been underestimated.

V loses 1 base of germline sequence and J loses 7 bases, and the interval between the two ends is 7 bases. The CDR3 runs 13 residues from the cysteine to the phenylalanine. Only CDR3 DNA remains: 39 bases, in frame from the first base. The germline V gene supplies CDR1 MNHNS and CDR2 SASEGT. The rearrangement joined TRBV6-1 to TRBJ1-4, with the D segment identity uncertain. The receptor was derived from an adult who received the AZD1222 COVID-19 vaccine. Material: peripheral blood, obtained 28 days after the second AZD1222 dose. The CDR3 reads CASSEVALEKLFF. The bases read TGTGCCAGCAGTGAAGTAGCCCTTGAAAAACTGTTTTTT.